This TCR beta chain is from a study of OX40 agonist ivuxolimab in advanced cancers. Study details: Cancers in dose escalation were hepatocellular, melanoma, renal cell and head and neck.

Measured with immunoSEQ multiplex PCR; TCRdb has only the in-frame clones, and not every one. The sample has about 62,000 clones, 80% to 95% seen once; the top ten hold 13%. The specimen was CD4+ or CD8+ T cells sorted from blood, collected in a trial of the OX40 agonist ivuxolimab. The receptor comes from an adult with an advanced solid tumor such as melanoma, head and neck, liver or kidney cancer.

The CDR3 bases are TGTGCCAGCAGCCCCACCGGGGGCCCACCCTTTTTTGGCGGCTACACCTTC. Protein sequence: CASSPTGGPPFFGGYTF. This sequence joins TRBV7-2 and TRBJ1-2, with TRBD1 as a possible D gene (6 bases). Deletions cut 5 bases from V and 8 bases from J, with 27 bases between. This CDR3 is built from 17 residues. Germline CDR1 and CDR2: SGHTA and FQGNSA.